Sequencing of this TCR beta chain was carried out in a study of identical twins. CDR1 LNHDA and CDR2 SQIVND come from the germline V gene (reference sequence). Unmatched junction bases numbered 3, after V lost 7 bases and J lost 0 bases. The CDR3 contains 14 residues. The sample holds a few counts of this clonotype. Its antigen is not known. Study results and caveats: Insertions were reduced in abundant cord blood beta clonotypes but not in memory repertoires. Its conclusions, products of cross-sectional statistical analysis, did not come from following the same donors.

TCRdb used MiXCR to reprocess the 5' RACE reads, holding one entry per CDR3 protein. The sample holds under 250,000 distinct CDR3 sequences, under 10% seen once. In addition, the sample was reused for a study of yellow fever vaccine responses in identical twins.

Sequenced material: memory (CD45RO+) T cells sorted from blood. This receptor was obtained from a young woman in good health. The chain carries TRBV19 and TRBJ2-4; TRBD2 agrees at 7 bases. For the CDR3, the DNA is TGTGCCAGTAACGGACTAGGAGCCAAAAACATTCAGTACTTC. This sequence encodes CASNGLGAKNIQYF.